The 2 T cell receptor beta chains below were found in one sample sequenced in a study of tumor-infiltrating lymphocytes in oesophageal squamous cell carcinoma. In TCRdb, the PCR reads were re-called with MiXCR into one record per CDR3 protein. The profile shows approximately 11,000 distinct CDR3 sequences, about three fifths of them singletons. Sequenced input: esophageal tumor tissue. The receptors were gathered from a male donor with esophageal squamous cell carcinoma.

Details on this clonotype: Because the CDR3 is missing its conserved closing phenylalanine or tryptophan, this is likely a read error. The DNA is left out, because the CDR3 cannot be placed on it with certainty; the CDR3 is given as TCRdb lists it. The gene calls are TRBV6-1 and TRBJ2-7; the DNA was not used to check the table's D call, TRBD2. From its first to its last residue, the CDR3 has 20 amino acids. Germline loops: CDR1 MNHNS, CDR2 SASEGT. The CDR3 sequence: CASSEWPSGSGIQETQYFGA.

A note on this clonotype: This CDR3 is missing its conserved last phenylalanine or tryptophan, likely due to a read error. The chain carries TRBV7-2 and TRBJ2-5; no reliable D call. Germline lookup yields CDR1 SGHTA and CDR2 FQGNSA. The length of the CDR3 is 18 residues. The V gene lost 5 bases and the J gene lost 4 bases, with 26 bases spanning the gap. The CDR3 protein is CASSPKDRGTFTRETQYL. In DNA form, the CDR3 reads TGTGCCAGCAGCCCCAAGGATCGTGGCACCTTCACTCGAGAGACCCAGTACTTG.